This T cell receptor beta chain was profiled in a study of T-cell reconstitution after alpha-beta-depleted transplantation in children. The V end lost 7 bases, the J end lost 4 bases, and 10 bases lay between the germline ends. This CDR3 has 12 residues. A TCRbeta library incorporating unique molecular identifiers was prepared. TCRdb used MiXCR to reprocess the PCR reads, holding one entry per CDR3 protein. The sample comprises roughly 590,000 distinct CDR3 sequences, 16% of which are singletons, and 1.1% rests with the top ten. The clonotype comes from a human donor who donated a stem cell graft to a child with acute myeloid leukemia. The chain couples TRBV12-3 or TRBV12-4 to TRBJ1-2, with D hard to call. Source: PBMCs from the stem cell graft donor, taken from the stem cell graft. CDR3 sequence (DNA): TGTGCCAGCACCGCCGACGGCTATGGCTACACCTTC. Protein: CASTADGYGYTF.